Sequencing of this T cell receptor beta chain was carried out in a study of blood T cells in healthy people across ages. Broader study findings: A greater number of naive CD4+ cells and higher diversity distinguished long-lived donors from aged donors. Researchers said unsorted PBMCs prevented a conclusive naive versus antigen-experienced comparison. Nothing was known about donor CMV status, and this possibly confounded expanded clonotype changes.

A second PCR, run for about 7 to 12 cycles, used a sample-barcoded 5' primer plus a J-beta primer mix. Each cDNA molecule was tagged by a template-switch adaptor with 12 random nucleotides. TCRdb processed the 5' RACE reads anew with MiXCR; each CDR3 protein has one entry. The sample includes approximately 900,000 distinct CDR3 sequences, around 49% of them seen just once. Concerning this clonotype: The antigen remains unidentified.

With 4 bases clipped from V and 5 bases from J, the junction kept 9 bases outside the gene matches. The CDR3 has 15 residues. The V gene's germline CDR1 is SGHDT and CDR2 YYEEEE. The receptor comes from a man aged 25 to 45 in good health. The chain joins TRBV5-6 to TRBJ1-1; TRBD1 aligns across 9 bases. The sample consisted of blood. The CDR3 bases are TGTGCCAGCAGCAAGGGGGTGACAGGGGGAACTGAAGCTTTCTTT. This encodes CASSKGVTGGTEAFF.